This T cell receptor (beta chain) stems from a study of T cell repertoires in cytomegalovirus infection. Overall study context: A matching HLA type, together with CMV infection, was signaled by public TCR beta signatures. Study conclusions and caveats: It was HLA-C-restricted CMV-specific TCR beta clonotypes that dominated the response ex vivo. CMV carriers with the relevant HLA were identified by cumulative public TCR beta family frequency.

The CDR3 totals 15 residues. Looked up from germline, CDR1 is SGHRS and CDR2 is YFSETQ. The ends lost 3 bases at V and 4 bases at J; junction bases unmatched: 6. Via MiXCR, TCRdb re-called the reads, giving one row per CDR3 protein. The sample gives about 300,000 distinct CDR3 sequences, 9.6% of which show up once; around 2.5% is in the top ten. This clonotype has at least ten counts. Its antigen remains unknown. Sequenced input: PBMCs. This TCR was sampled from a human donor in good health (CMV status not recorded). Some clones in this sample may be carry-over from other donors' samples. The chain recombines TRBV5-1 with TRBJ2-2; 7 nucleotides match TRBD1. CDR3 loop: CASSSWDSLTGELFF. DNA of the CDR3: TGCGCCAGCAGCTCCTGGGACAGCCTCACCGGGGAGCTGTTTTTT.